This T cell receptor beta chain was profiled in a study of T cells expressing NK-cell markers. Background on the study: The eight sequenced donors comprised seven who were HCMV-seropositive and one who was seronegative.

TCRdb reworked the 5' RACE reads into one entry per CDR3 protein, no DNA. This sample's table reports some 450,000 distinct CDR3 sequences. Findings of the study overall: Clones of NKG2C+ T cells that had expanded were of unclear HCMV specificity.

For this clonotype: Its specificity is unknown.

Germline V gene sequence: CDR1 SEHNR, CDR2 FQNEAQ (reference sequence). CDR3 length: 15 residues. Sequencing was performed on blood T cells: a sorted CD56 or NKG2C T cell subset, CD4+ or CD8+ T cells, or bulk PBMC T cells (not recorded which). This receptor was taken from a woman between 18 and 69 years old in good health. The gene calls are TRBV7-9 and TRBJ1-3. The CDR3 sequence is CASSPVLSGRNTIYF.